Each of the 2 T cell receptor beta chains below was sequenced from the same sample in a study of T-cell reconstitution after alpha-beta-depleted transplantation in children (dated by TCRdb to between 2015 and 2016). The library was prepared using PCR. The listed sequencing device is Illumina HiSeq 2500. TCR libraries were prepared with molecular barcoding, using unique molecular identifiers to normalize TCRbeta repertoire quantification. The raw public reads went through TCRdb reprocessing: fastp at Q25, MiXCR clone calling, in-frame beta chains kept. Each entry is one CDR3 protein sequence, shown with its most common DNA and genes. The sample table lists 500,000 or so distinct CDR3 sequences, 30% to 35% of them with a count of one. The leading ten clones occupy around 2.3% of the sample. This specimen was PBMCs from the stem cell graft donor, taken from the stem cell graft. These receptors were collected from a human donor who donated a stem cell graft to a child with aplastic anemia.

The chain's CDR3 is CASSHTPSGYGYTF. CDR3 in DNA: TGTGCCAGCAGCCATACACCGAGCGGCTATGGCTACACCTTC. The genes are TRBV6-2 or TRBV6-3 and TRBJ1-2; D remains unclear. The V and J ends lost 6 bases and 4 bases respectively, with 15 bases between them. From germline, CDR1 is MNHEY and CDR2 SVGEGT. The CDR3 loop spans 14 amino acids.

This clonotype turned up a few times. The gene calls are TRBV27 and TRBJ2-1; 9 nucleotides align to TRBD2. This CDR3 is 15 amino acids long. With V trimmed by 6 bases and J by 5 bases, 8 bases remained unmatched. Germline V gene sequence: CDR1 MNHEY, CDR2 SMNVEV (reference sequence). The CDR3 sequence is CASSRSGRRDNEQFF. CDR3 nucleotide sequence: TGTGCCAGCAGCCGGAGCGGGAGGCGAGACAATGAGCAGTTCTTC.